What follows is one TCR beta chain and its context. These data belong to a study of human T cells and chemical hapten exposure. The CDR3 runs to 13 residues. V lost 3 bases and J lost 4, with 6 bases in between. Germline loops: CDR1 SGHAT, CDR2 FQNNGV. In TCRdb, the 5' RACE reads were re-called with MiXCR into one record per CDR3 protein. The sample holds tens of thousands of distinct CDR3 sequences, about 16% seen once. Unfractionated whole blood served as the source for total RNA extraction. The chain combines TRBV11-2 with TRBJ2-2, with D uncertain. This TCR was sampled from a female donor in good health. The DNA for the CDR3 is TGTGCCAGCAGCTTTGTCGCCACCGGGGAGCTGTTTTTT. Residues: CASSFVATGELFF.